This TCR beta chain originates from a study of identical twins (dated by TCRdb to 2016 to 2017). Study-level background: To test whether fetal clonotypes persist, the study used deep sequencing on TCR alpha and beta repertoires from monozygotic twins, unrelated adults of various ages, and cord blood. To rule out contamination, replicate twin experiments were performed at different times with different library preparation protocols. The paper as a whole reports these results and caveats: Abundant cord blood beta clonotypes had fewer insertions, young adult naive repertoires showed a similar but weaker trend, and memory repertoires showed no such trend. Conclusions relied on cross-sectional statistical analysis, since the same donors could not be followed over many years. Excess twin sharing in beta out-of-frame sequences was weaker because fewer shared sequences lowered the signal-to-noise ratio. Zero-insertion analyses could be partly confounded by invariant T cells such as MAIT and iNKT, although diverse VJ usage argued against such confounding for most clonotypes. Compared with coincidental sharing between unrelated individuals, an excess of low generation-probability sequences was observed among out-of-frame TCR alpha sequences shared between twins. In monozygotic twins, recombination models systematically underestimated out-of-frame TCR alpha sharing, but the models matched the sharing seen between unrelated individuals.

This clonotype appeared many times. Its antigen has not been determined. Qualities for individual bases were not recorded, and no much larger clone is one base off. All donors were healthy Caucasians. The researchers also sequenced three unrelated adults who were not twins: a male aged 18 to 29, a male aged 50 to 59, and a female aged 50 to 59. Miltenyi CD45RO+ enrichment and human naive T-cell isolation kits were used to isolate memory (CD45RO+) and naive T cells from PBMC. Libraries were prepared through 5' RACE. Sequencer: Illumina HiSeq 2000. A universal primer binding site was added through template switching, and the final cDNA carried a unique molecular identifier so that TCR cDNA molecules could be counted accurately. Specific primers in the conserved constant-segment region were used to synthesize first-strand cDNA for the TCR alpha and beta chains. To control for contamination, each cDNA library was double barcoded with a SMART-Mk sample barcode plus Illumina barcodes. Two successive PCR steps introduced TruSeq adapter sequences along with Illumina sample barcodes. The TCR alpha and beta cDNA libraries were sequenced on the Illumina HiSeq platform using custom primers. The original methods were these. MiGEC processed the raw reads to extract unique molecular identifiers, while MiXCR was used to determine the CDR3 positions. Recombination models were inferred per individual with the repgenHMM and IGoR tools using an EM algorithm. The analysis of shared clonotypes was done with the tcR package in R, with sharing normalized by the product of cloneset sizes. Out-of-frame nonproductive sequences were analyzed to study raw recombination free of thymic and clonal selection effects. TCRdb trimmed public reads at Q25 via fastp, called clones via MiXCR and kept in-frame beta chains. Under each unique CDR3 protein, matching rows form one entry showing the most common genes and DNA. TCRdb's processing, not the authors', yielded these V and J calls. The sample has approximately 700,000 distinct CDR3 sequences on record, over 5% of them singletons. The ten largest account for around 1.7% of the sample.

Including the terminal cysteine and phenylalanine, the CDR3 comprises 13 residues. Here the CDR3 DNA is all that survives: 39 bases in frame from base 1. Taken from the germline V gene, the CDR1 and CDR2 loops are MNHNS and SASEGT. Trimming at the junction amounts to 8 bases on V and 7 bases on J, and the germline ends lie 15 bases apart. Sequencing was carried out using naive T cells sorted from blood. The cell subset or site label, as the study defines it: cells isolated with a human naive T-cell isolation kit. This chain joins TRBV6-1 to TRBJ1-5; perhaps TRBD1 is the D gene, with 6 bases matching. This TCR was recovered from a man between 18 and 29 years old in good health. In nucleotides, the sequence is TGTGCCAGCGGACTAAACAGGGACCAGCCCCAGCATTTT. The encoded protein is CASGLNRDQPQHF.